The rows below give T cell receptor beta chains drawn from one sample of a study of blood T cell repertoires in COVID-19. Some clones are missing from TCRdb's copy, which holds only in-frame ones; the method was immunoSEQ multiplex PCR. This sample carries fewer than 400,000 clones, less than 85% of them seen once, and the ten largest clones take more than 3%. What was sequenced was peripheral blood. The receptors shown here come from a woman under 30 with acute or convalescent COVID-19. The CDR3 runs from the conserved cysteine through the conserved F or W. Each record gives: clone size, V gene, D gene, J gene, CDR3 protein, CDR3 DNA. The D gene is left open where the match is weak. For some rows the clone size is stated as once, few or many, or as a class when expanded; others skip it.

.	TRBV10-1	TRBD1	TRBJ2-5	CASSAQGARETQYF	TGCGCCAGCAGTGCCCAGGGGGCGCGTGAGACCCAGTACTTC
.	TRBV19	.	TRBJ2-5	CASSTTGNQGTQYF	TGTGCCAGTAGTACCACAGGGAACCAGGGGACCCAGTACTTC
.	TRBV19	.	TRBJ1-2	CASSTPRRQETLDGYTF	TGTGCCAGTAGTACACCCCGACGACAGGAGACGTTGGATGGCTACACCTTC
.	TRBV9	.	TRBJ2-2	CASGGHDTGELFF	TGTGCCAGCGGGGGCCATGACACCGGGGAGCTGTTTTTT
.	TRBV29-1	TRBD1	TRBJ2-7	CSASNRGEGYEQYF	TGCAGCGCCTCAAACAGGGGTGAGGGCTACGAGCAGTACTTC
.	TRBV7-2	TRBD1	TRBJ1-5	CASSHDGQENQPQHF	TGTGCCAGCAGCCATGATGGACAGGAAAATCAGCCCCAGCATTTT
.	TRBV4-1	.	TRBJ1-6	CATSVIVNSPLHF	TGCGCCACCTCGGTAATAGTTAATTCACCCCTCCACTTT
.	TRBV27	TRBD1	TRBJ1-1	CASSLGTGDLTTEAFF	TGTGCCAGCAGTTTAGGGACAGGGGATCTGACCACTGAAGCTTTCTTT
.	TRBV2	.	TRBJ1-5	CASSPGTLSNQPQHF	TGTGCCAGCAGCCCCGGGACACTTAGCAATCAGCCCCAGCATTTT
.	TRBV21-1	.	TRBJ2-7	CASSKDRDRVSYEQYF	TGTGCCAGCAGCAAAGACCGGGACAGGGTTTCCTACGAGCAGTACTTC
.	TRBV9	TRBD1	TRBJ1-2	CASSPGQGKVGYTF	TGTGCCAGCAGTCCCGGACAGGGGAAGGTGGGCTACACCTTC
.	TRBV6-5	.	TRBJ2-1	CASRDNYNEQFF	TGTGCCAGCAGGGACAATTACAATGAGCAGTTCTTC
few	TRBV2	TRBD1	TRBJ1-4	CASRETGGGEKLFF	TGTGCCAGCAGAGAGACAGGGGGCGGTGAAAAACTGTTTTTT
.	TRBV9	.	TRBJ2-6	CASSSTGSGANVLTF	TGTGCCAGCAGCTCTACGGGCTCTGGGGCCAACGTCCTGACTTTC
once	TRBV10-2	.	TRBJ2-7	CASRGQSYEQYF	TGCGCCAGCAGAGGACAGAGTTACGAGCAGTACTTC
.	TRBV9	TRBD2	TRBJ2-1	CASSLGTSGYNEQFF	TGTGCCAGCAGCTTGGGGACTAGCGGCTACAATGAGCAGTTCTTC
.	TRBV5-6	.	TRBJ2-2	CASSLPRSTGELFF	TGTGCCAGCAGCTTGCCGAGGTCCACCGGGGAGCTGTTTTTT
.	TRBV6-5	.	TRBJ2-7	CASGMDISYEQYF	TGTGCCAGCGGAATGGACATTTCCTACGAGCAGTACTTC
.	TRBV9	TRBD1	TRBJ2-4	CASSPGLPGQGAENIQYF	TGTGCCAGCAGTCCAGGACTTCCGGGACAGGGGGCGGAAAACATTCAGTACTTC
.	TRBV4-1	.	TRBJ2-1	CASSPLGGPTNEQFF	TGCGCCAGCAGCCCTCTCGGGGGGCCGACAAATGAGCAGTTCTTC
.	TRBV7-9	TRBD1	TRBJ2-5	CASSLGGQVQETQYF	TGTGCCAGCAGCTTAGGGGGACAGGTCCAAGAGACCCAGTACTTC
.	TRBV6-5	.	TRBJ2-7	CASSLNQGTYEQYF	TGTGCCAGCAGTCTTAACCAGGGGACCTACGAGCAGTACTTC